These T cell receptor beta chains were read from a single sample in a study of preoperative IRX-2 immunotherapy in early breast cancer. This table comes from immunoSEQ multiplex PCR, and its TCRdb copy is limited to in-frame clones, with some not included. Altogether roughly 40,000 clones are present, 60% to 85% being singletons, with the ten largest covering 0.95% to 1.5%. Sequenced material: tumor tissue, taken after IRX-2 immunotherapy. The receptor source for this set is a human donor with breast cancer. CDR3s include the opening cysteine and the closing phenylalanine or tryptophan.

v_call: TRBV6-8; j_call: TRBJ2-1; cdr3_aa: CASSGLAAPYEQFF
v_call: TRBV5-1; j_call: TRBJ1-1; cdr3_aa: CASSVAGDLAEAFF
v_call: TRBV19; j_call: TRBJ1-3; cdr3_aa: CASSIAERNTIYF
v_call: TRBV30; j_call: TRBJ1-5; cdr3_aa: CAWNSGTGDYSNQPQHF
v_call: TRBV25-1; j_call: TRBJ2-7; cdr3_aa: CASSDEGGSVYEQYF
v_call: TRBV18; j_call: TRBJ2-4; cdr3_aa: CASSPPSRKNIQYF
v_call: TRBV29-1; j_call: TRBJ2-1; cdr3_aa: CSVEGRDSGLWNEQFF
v_call: TRBV23-1; j_call: TRBJ1-4; cdr3_aa: CASSQVQGNEKLFF
v_call: TRBV11-3; j_call: TRBJ2-3; cdr3_aa: CASSAQTSVTDTQYF
v_call: TRBV29-1; j_call: TRBJ1-4; cdr3_aa: CSVQGADEKLFF
v_call: TRBV11-3; j_call: TRBJ2-1; cdr3_aa: CASSLQGAGWTYNEQFF
v_call: TRBV6-8; j_call: TRBJ2-3; cdr3_aa: CASSYPRGASTDTQYF
v_call: TRBV10-2; j_call: TRBJ2-7; cdr3_aa: CASSERPDSYYEQYF
v_call: TRBV28; j_call: TRBJ2-7; cdr3_aa: CASSVGGGRFYEQYF
v_call: TRBV11-3; j_call: TRBJ1-2; cdr3_aa: CASSFSSTGVYGYTF
v_call: TRBV19; j_call: TRBJ2-7; cdr3_aa: CASTTRVGSYEQYF
v_call: TRBV5-1; j_call: TRBJ1-4; cdr3_aa: CASSLGDRAPTNEKLFF
v_call: TRBV6-8; j_call: TRBJ1-1; cdr3_aa: CASSYLQNTEAFF
v_call: TRBV12-5; j_call: TRBJ2-1; cdr3_aa: CASDDRGSYNEQFF
v_call: TRBV10-3; j_call: TRBJ1-6; cdr3_aa: CAISESTLGSPLHF
v_call: TRBV11-3; j_call: TRBJ1-5; cdr3_aa: CASSLEGAFSGQPQHF
v_call: TRBV23-1; j_call: TRBJ1-4; cdr3_aa: CASSYYATNEKLFF
v_call: TRBV15; j_call: TRBJ2-2; cdr3_aa: CATSRDPNTGELFF
v_call: TRBV5-1; j_call: TRBJ2-3; cdr3_aa: CASSLAPPLAGGPLSTDTQYF
v_call: TRBV10-1; j_call: TRBJ2-7; cdr3_aa: CASSEGDYEQYF
v_call: TRBV6-8; j_call: TRBJ1-2; cdr3_aa: CASSPPWGAYGYTF
v_call: TRBV5-1; j_call: TRBJ2-1; cdr3_aa: CASSLRQPSSYNEQFF
v_call: TRBV12-5; j_call: TRBJ2-4; cdr3_aa: CASGLGTVNIQYF
v_call: TRBV19; j_call: TRBJ1-1; cdr3_aa: CASSNRLGVTEAFF
v_call: TRBV11-3; j_call: TRBJ2-2; cdr3_aa: CASSELAGGTGELFF
v_call: TRBV14; j_call: TRBJ2-5; cdr3_aa: CASSQLAGGPQETQYF
v_call: TRBV6-8; j_call: TRBJ2-5; cdr3_aa: CASSYSHDRAQETQYF
v_call: TRBV11-3; j_call: TRBJ2-1; cdr3_aa: CASSLLPGLAGADEQFF